This passage covers 28 T cell receptor beta chains from one sample sequenced in a study of technical replicates of blood from several donors. The data were produced by immunoSEQ multiplex PCR, yet TCRdb's version contains in-frame clones alone and is incomplete. The sample has approximately 99,000 clones; roughly 96% are singletons. Source material: T cells isolated from PBMCs. Receptors originate from a human donor in good health.

The chain uses TRBV10-1 and TRBJ2-1, with TRBD2 identical over 9 bases. Unmatched junction bases numbered 8, after V lost 3 bases and J lost 8 bases. The germline CDR1 and CDR2 sequences are WNHNN and SYGVQD (reference sequence). The CDR3 runs 15 residues. This chain's CDR3 is CASSDGGRAGDEQFF. CDR3 nucleotides: TGCGCCAGCAGTGATGGCGGGAGGGCCGGGGATGAGCAGTTCTTC.

The V and J genes are TRBV28 and TRBJ2-7; TRBD2 agrees at 10 bases. There are 14 residues in the CDR3. Germline CDR1 MDHEN, CDR2 SYDVKM. Losses at the gene ends were 8 bases for V and 4 bases for J; bases not matched to a gene: 8. CDR3 protein: CASGPSGSRYEQYF. CDR3 coding DNA: TGTGCCAGCGGGCCTAGCGGGAGTAGGTACGAGCAGTACTTC.

The V and J genes are TRBV27 and TRBJ2-1; 7 positions agree with TRBD2. J gave up 7 bases and V 5 bases, and 14 bases lay outside the gene matches. The CDR3 loop spans 16 amino acids. In germline, CDR1 is MNHEY, CDR2 SMNVEV (reference sequence). CDR3 coding DNA: TGTGCCAGCAGTACAATTGTTAATCGCGGGAGTAATGAGCAGTTCTTC. It encodes CASSTIVNRGSNEQFF.

This chain joins TRBV19 and TRBJ2-7, with TRBD1 matching over 7 bases. The V and J ends lost 1 base and 0 bases, in that order; junction bases with no gene match: 3. Germline CDR1 is LNHDA and CDR2 is SQIVND (reference sequence). The CDR3 has 15 amino acids. The DNA for the CDR3 is TGTGCCAGTAGTATAGGGACAGGCCTCTCCTACGAGCAGTACTTC. Its translation: CASSIGTGLSYEQYF.

The chain combines TRBV7-2 with TRBJ1-5; 10 bases align to TRBD1. Germline V gives CDR1 SGHTA, CDR2 FQGNSA. Unmatched junction bases numbered 0, after V lost 3 bases and J lost 7 bases. The CDR3 loop spans 13 amino acids. The CDR3 DNA reads TGTGCCAGCAGCTTGGACAGGGGGCAGCCCCAGCATTTT. Its protein is CASSLDRGQPQHF.

V gene TRBV4-2 combines with J gene TRBJ1-1; the D gene is possibly TRBD1 (5 bases). The germline gives CDR1 LGHNA, CDR2 YNFKEQ. The V end lost 8 bases, the J end lost 2 bases, and 15 bases lay between the germline ends. The CDR3 contains 14 residues. The CDR3 protein is CASLITGGNTEAFF. The CDR3 DNA sequence: TGTGCCAGCCTAATAACGGGGGGAAACACTGAAGCTTTCTTT.

This chain uses TRBV7-3 with TRBJ2-3; tentative D call: TRBD2 (5 bases). The CDR3 runs to 14 residues. V was clipped by 5 bases and J by 0 bases, with 9 bases between them. CDR1 SGHTA and CDR2 FQGTGA come from the germline V gene. The CDR3 DNA sequence: TGTGCCAGCAGCCCACTAGTTAGCACAGATACGCAGTATTTT. Its protein is CASSPLVSTDTQYF.

This chain connects TRBV4-3 to TRBJ2-7; D ambiguous. The germline V gene encodes CDR1 LGHNA and CDR2 YSLEER. This CDR3 spans 14 amino acids. V gave up 0 bases and J gave up 1 base, with 7 bases separating them. DNA for the CDR3: TGCGCCAGCAGCCAAGATACGGTTTCCTACGAGCAGTACTTC. The encoded protein is CASSQDTVSYEQYF.

The V call is TRBV28, the J call TRBJ2-1; 8 bases fit TRBD1. Germline trimming cut 6 bases from V and 4 bases from J; bases unmatched to any gene: 8. In germline, CDR1 is MDHEN, CDR2 SYDVKM. The CDR3 runs 15 residues. For the CDR3, the DNA is TGTGCCAGCAGCTACCCCGGACAGGGTTACAATGAGCAGTTCTTC. Translating it yields CASSYPGQGYNEQFF.

The chain carries TRBV19 and TRBJ2-2; D not resolved. There are 14 residues in the CDR3. Trimming shortened V by 6 bases and J by 1 base, and 9 bases separated the two germline ends. Germline CDR1 LNHDA, CDR2 SQIVND (reference sequence). The CDR3 spells CASRSTGNTGELFF. For the CDR3, the DNA is TGTGCCAGTAGGTCGACGGGGAACACCGGGGAGCTGTTTTTT.

The genes are TRBV5-1 and TRBJ2-7; D unclear. V was trimmed by 0 bases and J by 4 bases, leaving 20 bases between them. CDR3 size: 17 residues. CDR1 is SGHRS, CDR2 YFSETQ, per germline. CDR3 bases: TGCGCCAGCAGCTTGGCACAGACCGCCTCAGTACAATACGAGCAGTACTTC. Its translation: CASSLAQTASVQYEQYF.

The chain joins TRBV25-1 to TRBJ2-3; tentatively, D is TRBD2 (5 bases). CDR3 size: 15 residues. In germline, CDR1 is MGHDK, CDR2 SYGVNS. Trimming left V 3 bases short and J 4 bases short, with 14 bases between. The CDR3 DNA reads TGTGCCAGCAGTGATATTGGGGTGCGGGCAGATACGCAGTATTTT. Amino acids: CASSDIGVRADTQYF.

The chain has TRBV7-9 and TRBJ2-2; the match to TRBD1 covers 7 bases. The CDR3 covers 14 residues. Germline V gene data show CDR1 as SEHNR and CDR2 as FQNEAQ (reference sequence). V lost 5 bases, J lost 7 bases, and 7 bases stayed unmatched. The CDR3 spells CASSAQGRSGELFF. DNA of the CDR3: TGTGCCAGCAGCGCACAGGGGCGTAGCGGGGAGCTGTTTTTT. The full variable domain, completed using reference TRBV7-9 and TRBJ2-2, is DTGVSQNPRHKITKRGQNVTFRCDPISEHNRLYWYRQTLGQGPEFLTYFQNEAQLEKSRLLSDRFSAERPKGSFSTLEIQRTEQGDSAMYLCASSAQGRSGELFFGEGSRLTVL.

V usage is TRBV28 and J usage is TRBJ2-5; D may be TRBD1 (5 bases). The CDR3 contains 13 residues. Trimming removed 8 bases from V and 1 base from J, with 11 bases in between. The V gene's germline CDR1 is MDHEN and CDR2 SYDVKM. The CDR3 region has the DNA TGTGCCAGCTATAGACAGCCCCAAGAGACCCAGTACTTC. Translating it yields CASYRQPQETQYF.

J is TRBJ1-2 and V is TRBV2; weak D call: TRBD1 (5 bases). The CDR3 has 12 amino acids. CDR1 and CDR2 (germline): SNHLY, FYNNEI. Trimming left V 11 bases short and J 3 bases short, with 13 bases between. The CDR3 region has the DNA TGTGCCCCCAGCAGGGATTACTATGGCTACACCTTC. It encodes CAPSRDYYGYTF.

The chain combines TRBV19 with TRBJ2-7; 9 bases agree with TRBD1. J gave up 2 bases and V 6 bases, and 5 bases lay outside the gene matches. CDR1 is LNHDA and CDR2 is SQIVND in the germline V gene (reference sequence). CDR3 size: 14 residues. CDR3 bases: TGTGCCAGTAGCGCCGGGACAGGGACCTACGAGCAGTACTTC. This gives the protein CASSAGTGTYEQYF.

This chain uses TRBV9 with TRBJ1-4; weak D call: TRBD1 (5 bases). Germline V lookup: CDR1 SGDLS, CDR2 YYNGEE. The CDR3 consists of 17 residues. V lost 2 bases, J lost 1 base, and 15 bases lay in between. The CDR3 here is CASSVGGGAGTNEKLFF. The CDR3 nucleotides read TGTGCCAGCAGCGTCGGGGGGGGAGCGGGAACTAATGAAAAACTGTTTTTT.

This chain uses TRBV5-1 with TRBJ1-2, with 9 bases fitting TRBD1. The CDR3 sequence is 15 residues long. The ends lost 0 bases at V and 7 bases at J; junction bases unmatched: 7. Germline V gene data show CDR1 as SGHRS and CDR2 as YFSETQ. In DNA, the CDR3 is TGCGCCAGCAGCTTGGATTACGGGACAGGGAGTGGCTACACCTTC. It is translated as CASSLDYGTGSGYTF.

CDR3 nucleotide sequence: TGCGCCAGCAGACTAGCGGGAGAATATTCCGAGCAGTACTTC. Translated, it gives CASRLAGEYSEQYF. The chain recombines TRBV10-2 with TRBJ2-7; 11 bases match TRBD2. CDR3 length: 14 amino acids. V dropped 6 bases and J dropped 6; count of bases not matched to a gene: 7. CDR1 is WSHSY and CDR2 is SAAADI in the germline V gene.

The chain uses TRBV4-3 and TRBJ2-7, with D maybe TRBD2 (5 bases). CDR1 and CDR2 from the germline V gene are LGHNA and YSLEER. This CDR3 has 16 amino acids. V lost 0 bases and J 0 bases, leaving 12 bases between the germline ends. The CDR3 protein is CASSQDSASGSYEQYF. DNA of the CDR3: TGCGCCAGCAGCCAAGATAGCGCGAGTGGCTCCTACGAGCAGTACTTC.

This clone has a single count. V gene TRBV5-4 combines with J gene TRBJ2-5; 12 bases are a match to TRBD2. Germline lookup yields CDR1 SGHNT and CDR2 YYREEE (reference sequence). CDR3 length equals 15 residues. Germline trimming cut 4 bases from V and 5 bases from J; bases unmatched to any gene: 6. CDR3 DNA: TGTGCCAGCAGCCTGACTAGCGGGAGTGGGGAGACCCAGTACTTC. Protein: CASSLTSGSGETQYF.

The chain has TRBV27 and TRBJ1-5; the match to TRBD1 covers 8 bases. This CDR3 has 14 amino acids. The trim removed 4 bases at V and 6 bases at J, leaving 5 bases unmatched. The germline CDR1 and CDR2 sequences are MNHEY and SMNVEV (reference sequence). The CDR3 loop is CASSYRQGSQPQHF. In DNA form, the CDR3 reads TGTGCCAGCAGTTACCGACAGGGGAGTCAGCCCCAGCATTTT.

This chain connects TRBV7-8 to TRBJ2-5; D not certain. In germline, CDR1 is SGHVS, CDR2 FQNEAQ. This CDR3 has 12 amino acids. Trimming took off 4 bases at V and 4 bases at J, with 7 bases between the two ends. CDR3 region: CASSSLRETQYF. The CDR3 DNA is TGTGCCAGCAGCTCACTTAGAGAGACCCAGTACTTC.

This chain joins TRBV28 and TRBJ1-4, with D perhaps matching TRBD1 (6 bases). Germline V lookup: CDR1 MDHEN, CDR2 SYDVKM. The V end was cut by 7 bases, the J end by 4 bases, with 16 bases between. CDR3 length equals 15 residues. The chain's CDR3 is CASIYSGTRNEKLFF. CDR3 nucleotide sequence: TGTGCCAGCATTTACTCCGGGACACGTAATGAAAAACTGTTTTTT.

The genes are TRBV4-1 and TRBJ2-3; 11 nucleotides agree with TRBD2. Germline CDR1 reads MGHRA; CDR2 reads YSYEKL. Losses at the gene ends were 4 bases for V and 5 bases for J; bases not matched to a gene: 8. There are 16 residues in the CDR3. The CDR3 loop is CASSLAGGEKGDTQYF. Written as DNA, the CDR3 is TGCGCCAGCAGCCTAGCGGGAGGGGAAAAAGGAGATACGCAGTATTTT.

This rearrangement joins TRBV6-6 to TRBJ2-7, with TRBD1 identical over 7 bases. This CDR3 has 12 amino acids. Losses at the gene ends were 7 bases for V and 2 bases for J; bases not matched to a gene: 2. Germline lookup yields CDR1 MNHNY and CDR2 SVGAGI (reference sequence). CDR3 DNA: TGTGCCAGCACAGGGGGTCCCTACGAGCAGTACTTC. Translating gives CASTGGPYEQYF.

The V call is TRBV29-1, the J call TRBJ2-1; 11 bases are shared with TRBD1. CDR3 length equals 12 residues. Germline V lookup: CDR1 SQVTM, CDR2 ANQGSEA. The V gene end was trimmed by 5 bases and the J gene end by 14 bases; junction bases not matched to a gene: 8. CDR3 in DNA: TGCAGCGTTTGGACAGGGGGCGATCTCAAGTTCTTC. It codes for CSVWTGGDLKFF.

The J gene is TRBJ2-3, the V gene TRBV27; no clear D. V was clipped by 7 bases and J by 5 bases, with 13 bases between them. Germline V lookup: CDR1 MNHEY, CDR2 SMNVEV (reference sequence). This CDR3 spans 13 amino acids. The CDR3, as DNA: TGTGCCAGCAACAGTTTTCCGGAAGATACGCAGTATTTT. Residues: CASNSFPEDTQYF.